The 17 T cell receptor beta chains below were found in one sample sequenced in a study of identical twins. TCRdb reanalysed the 5' RACE reads using MiXCR and keeps one entry per CDR3 protein. The sample lists 650,000 to 800,000 distinct CDR3 sequences, over 8.5% occurring once. These data are also associated with another study on yellow fever vaccine responses in identical twins.

The sequenced sample was PBMCs. Every receptor here comes from a young woman in good health.

This clonotype was detected a few times. The chain links TRBV6-1 to TRBJ2-7; possible D gene TRBD1, 6 bases. The germline V gene has CDR1 MNHNS and CDR2 SASEGT. CDR3 length: 14 residues. Trimming left V 7 bases short and J 1 base short, with 14 bases between. The CDR3 loop is CASTSPGQSYEQYF. CDR3 coding DNA: TGTGCCAGCACCAGCCCGGGACAATCCTACGAGCAGTACTTC.

In this sample, this clonotype turned up a few times. The chain carries TRBV20-1 and TRBJ2-2; D remains unclear. V was pared by 0 bases and J by 1 base, with 12 bases between. Germline CDR1 DFQATT, CDR2 SNEGSKA (reference sequence). CDR3 length: 16 amino acids. The CDR3 sequence is CSARDRRRLNTGELFF. CDR3 nucleotide sequence: TGCAGTGCTAGAGATCGGCGGCGTTTGAACACCGGGGAGCTGTTTTTT.

This clonotype turned up a few times. The V and J genes are TRBV5-1 and TRBJ2-3; TRBD1 matches 9 bases. Trimming cost V 0 bases and J 4 bases; bases outside gene matches: 6. Looked up from germline, CDR1 is SGHRS and CDR2 is YFSETQ. CDR3 length: 16 residues. The CDR3 sequence: CASSLGDREGSDTQYF. The CDR3 DNA is TGCGCCAGCAGCTTGGGGGACAGGGAAGGTTCAGATACGCAGTATTTT.

This clonotype was counted many times. J is TRBJ2-7 and V is TRBV28; the D gene is possibly TRBD1 (5 bases). Germline lookup yields CDR1 MDHEN and CDR2 SYDVKM. The CDR3 contains 16 residues. Trimming took off 8 bases at V and 2 bases at J, with 22 bases between the two ends. The CDR3 DNA sequence: TGTGCCAGCCAGTCATTAGCTATGGCGGACACCTACGAGCAGTACTTC. Its translation is CASQSLAMADTYEQYF.

The chain has TRBV10-3 and TRBJ1-5; maybe TRBD1 (6 bases). The germline V gene encodes CDR1 ENHRY and CDR2 SYGVKD. V was trimmed by 10 bases and J by 1 base, leaving 17 bases between them. The CDR3 consists of 15 residues. DNA for the CDR3: TGTGCCACCCTAGGTCGGCAGGGGAGCAATCAGCCCCAGCATTTT. Protein product: CATLGRQGSNQPQHF.

This clonotype occurred a few times. The CDR3 nucleotides read TGTGCCAGCAGATATACAGGGAACTACGAGCAGTACTTC. The encoded protein is CASRYTGNYEQYF. The rearrangement uses TRBV27 and TRBJ2-7, with a tentative D call TRBD1 (6 bases). The V end lost 6 bases, the J end lost 3 bases, and 12 bases lay between the germline ends. This CDR3 spans 13 amino acids. Germline CDR1 MNHEY, CDR2 SMNVEV (reference sequence).

This clonotype was found many times. V is TRBV3-1 and J is TRBJ1-1; no definite D call. Germline V gives CDR1 LGHDT, CDR2 YNNKEL (reference sequence). The CDR3 length is 13 residues. Trimming cost V 2 bases and J 3 bases, with 7 bases left between them. CDR3 in DNA: TGTGCCAGCAGCCAAACGGTGGACACTGAAGCTTTCTTT. Translated: CASSQTVDTEAFF. The full variable domain, in which reference TRBV3-1 and TRBJ1-1 provide the parts outside the CDR3, is DTAVSQTPKYLVTQMGNDKSIKCEQNLGHDTMYWYKQDSKKFLKIMFSYNNKELIINETVPNRFSPKSPDKAHLNLHINSLELGDSAVYFCASSQTVDTEAFFGQGTRLTVV.

This clonotype was picked up many times. The chain combines TRBV20-1 with TRBJ2-7; D may match TRBD1 or TRBD2 (5 bases each). Germline CDR1 reads DFQATT; CDR2 reads SNEGSKA (reference sequence). This CDR3 has 15 amino acids. V was trimmed by 1 base and J by 3 bases, leaving 16 bases between them. CDR3 nucleotide sequence: TGCAGTGCTAGAGGGGGACCATCGGCGAGCTACGAGCAGTACTTC. This codes for CSARGGPSASYEQYF.

Only a few counts were recorded for this clonotype. This chain connects TRBV7-2 to TRBJ1-2, with D tentatively TRBD1 (5 bases). Trimming shortened V by 5 bases and J by 7 bases, and 11 bases separated the two germline ends. Per the germline V gene, CDR1 is SGHTA and CDR2 is FQGNSA. The CDR3 extends over 12 amino acids. The CDR3 loop is CASSPGAAGYTF. The DNA of the CDR3 is TGTGCCAGCAGCCCTGGGGCGGCTGGCTACACCTTC.

This clonotype appeared a few times. V is TRBV10-3 and J is TRBJ1-2, with D uncertain. The CDR3 length is 14 residues. Germline V gene sequence: CDR1 ENHRY, CDR2 SYGVKD. Between the trimmed V and J ends, which lost 3 bases and 4 bases, there was a span of 12 bases. The CDR3 here is CAISDFDNGYGYTF. The CDR3, as DNA: TGTGCCATCAGTGATTTCGACAACGGCTATGGCTACACCTTC.

This clonotype was counted ten times or more. V and J are TRBV7-8 and TRBJ2-5; 9 bases map to TRBD1. The junction had 26 bases not matched to a gene; V was cut back by 8 bases and J by 4 bases. CDR1 and CDR2 (germline): SGHVS, FQNEAQ. This CDR3 has 20 amino acids. CDR3 in DNA: TGTGCCAGCCCGAGTCCTGGGGAGGACAGGGGTTTTCGGGAAATAGAGACCCAGTACTTC. This gives the protein CASPSPGEDRGFREIETQYF.

As for this clonotype: Possible read error: a much larger clone is one base away. The CDR3: CSVEGPALRGNEQFF. Written as DNA, the CDR3 is TGCAGCGTTGAAGGACCGGCCCTACGGGGCAATGAGCAGTTCTTC. V and J are TRBV29-1 and TRBJ2-1; D might be TRBD2 (5 bases). This CDR3 has 15 amino acids. Trimming left V 1 base short and J 6 bases short, with 16 bases between. Germline loops: CDR1 SQVTM, CDR2 ANQGSEA.

This clonotype has just a few counts. The chain carries TRBV12-3 or TRBV12-4 and TRBJ1-1; D is unclear. The length of the CDR3 is 11 residues. Trimming stripped 8 bases from V and 5 bases from J, with 9 bases between. CDR3 sequence reads: CASLGRTEAFF. The CDR3 DNA sequence: TGTGCCAGCTTGGGGAGAACTGAAGCTTTCTTT.

This clonotype came up a few times. V usage is TRBV7-2 and J usage is TRBJ2-1, with TRBD2 matching 11 bases. Germline V CDR1 and CDR2: SGHTA, FQGNSA. The CDR3 extends over 17 amino acids. Trimming took 2 bases from V and 5 from J; bases not matched to a gene: 8. As DNA, the CDR3 is TGTGCCAGCAGCTTATTCGGGCTAGCGGGAGGCCACAATGAGCAGTTCTTC. It translates to CASSLFGLAGGHNEQFF. Based on the CDR3 plus reference TRBV7-2 and TRBJ2-1, the full variable domain is GAGVSQSPSNKVTEKGKDVELRCDPISGHTALYWYRQSLGQGLEFLIYFQGNSAPDKSGLPSDRFSAERTGGSVSTLTIQRTQQEDSAVYLCASSLFGLAGGHNEQFFGPGTRLTVL.

The chain has TRBV29-1 and TRBJ1-1; D possibly corresponds to TRBD1 (6 bases). V gave up 5 bases and J gave up 4 bases, with 11 bases separating them. The length of the CDR3 is 12 residues. Germline CDR1 and CDR2: SQVTM and ANQGSEA. The chain's CDR3 is CSVWRGATEAFF. As DNA, the CDR3 is TGCAGCGTTTGGAGGGGGGCCACTGAAGCTTTCTTT.

This clonotype was observed a few times. The chain carries TRBV2 and TRBJ2-7, with D possibly matching TRBD2 (5 bases). Trimming removed 4 bases from V and 6 bases from J, with 13 bases in between. Germline-derived CDR1 and CDR2 are SNHLY and FYNNEI. The CDR3 has 13 residues. The CDR3 spells CASSGRLALEQYF. The CDR3 DNA reads as TGTGCCAGCAGTGGGCGGCTAGCTCTCGAGCAGTACTTC.

This clonotype showed up just a few times. The chain uses TRBV10-1 and TRBJ1-2, with D possibly TRBD1 on 5 matching bases. The ends were cut back, 3 bases at V and 5 bases at J, with 10 bases in the middle. The germline CDR1 and CDR2 sequences are WNHNN and SYGVQD (reference sequence). CDR3 length: 13 residues. The CDR3 sequence is CASSEQAGYGYTF. Here the CDR3 DNA reads TGCGCCAGCAGTGAACAGGCCGGATATGGCTACACCTTC.